This T cell receptor (beta chain) came from a study of cytomegalovirus exposure and HLA in healthy donors. Study-wide findings and caveats: Further analysis was carried out later, and it showed several of the most significant clusters appearing linked to common viral pathogens.

PCR was performed using 60 Vbeta and 13 Jbeta primers. Assay used: immunoSEQ multiplex PCR; TCRdb lists only in-frame clones, some missing. The data contain some 250,000 clones, around 81% of them singletons. CDR3 length: 15 residues. Germline values: CDR1 MNHEY, CDR2 SMNVEV (reference sequence). The trim removed 3 bases at V and 6 bases at J, leaving 9 bases unmatched. In the case of this clone: The antigen remains undetermined.

The sample taken for sequencing was PBMCs. The chain carries TRBV27 and TRBJ1-1; 8 positions agree with TRBD1. The clonotype originates from a woman in her sixties or seventies in good health and CMV-seropositive. The chain's CDR3 is CASSLHIQGAAEAFF. CDR3 sequence (DNA): TGTGCCAGCAGTTTGCACATTCAGGGGGCCGCTGAAGCTTTCTTT.